This is a list of T cell receptor beta chains from one sample in a study of T cell changes during pregnancy in multiple sclerosis. Repertoires were generated with immunoSEQ multiplex PCR, while TCRdb's copy carries only in-frame clones and drops some. The data hold 40,000 or so clones, with 80% to 95% observed a single time. This material consisted of CD8+ T cells from peripheral blood mononuclear cells, taken in the third trimester of pregnancy. Receptors were obtained from a female donor with multiple sclerosis, enrolled in a pregnancy study. Both conserved end residues are part of each CDR3. Fields, in order: clone size, J gene, V gene, D gene, CDR3 length, CDR3 DNA, CDR3 protein. D genes are given only for firm matches. Size tells how often a clone was seen (once, few, many) or the class of an expanded clone, and some rows leave it out.

size: .
J: TRBJ1-1
V: TRBV11-2
D: .
length: 15
DNA: TGTGCCAGCAGCTTAGAAGCAGGCAAGAACACTGAAGCTTTCTTT
CDR3: CASSLEAGKNTEAFF

size: .
J: TRBJ1-1
V: TRBV7-9
D: TRBD1
length: 14
DNA: TGTGCCAGCAGCTTAAATACAGGGGATTCTGAAGCTTTCTTT
CDR3: CASSLNTGDSEAFF

size: .
J: TRBJ2-1
V: TRBV7-9
D: TRBD1
length: 16
DNA: TGTGCCAGCAGCTCAAGCACAGGGGCGGCCTACAATGAGCAGTTCTTC
CDR3: CASSSSTGAAYNEQFF

size: .
J: TRBJ2-7
V: TRBV2
D: TRBD1
length: 13
DNA: TGTGCCAGCAGTTCACAGGGGGCCTACGAGCAGTACTTC
CDR3: CASSSQGAYEQYF

size: .
J: TRBJ1-2
V: TRBV9
D: .
length: 12
DNA: TGTGCCAGCAGCGTACTAGGCAGAAGCTACACCTTC
CDR3: CASSVLGRSYTF

size: .
J: TRBJ2-1
V: TRBV7-9
D: .
length: 15
DNA: TGTGCCAGCAGCCACTCGGGAGCAGTCTACAATGAGCAGTTCTTC
CDR3: CASSHSGAVYNEQFF

size: .
J: TRBJ1-2
V: TRBV19
D: .
length: 13
DNA: TGTGCCAGTAGTATGAACGCTATCTATGGCTACACCTTC
CDR3: CASSMNAIYGYTF

size: .
J: TRBJ2-5
V: TRBV28
D: .
length: 14
DNA: TGTGCCAGCAGCGCCCCGGGGAAAAAAGAGACCCAGTACTTC
CDR3: CASSAPGKKETQYF

size: .
J: TRBJ2-7
V: TRBV29-1
D: .
length: 13
DNA: TGCAGCGTTGAACCCAGGGAAGGGGGCGAGCAGTACTTC
CDR3: CSVEPREGGEQYF

size: once
J: TRBJ2-1
V: TRBV7-9
D: .
length: 17
DNA: TGTGCCAGCAGCGGGCACTTATCCAGCGGAACTTACAATGAGCAGTTCTTC
CDR3: CASSGHLSSGTYNEQFF

size: many
J: TRBJ1-2
V: TRBV4-1
D: TRBD1
length: 16
DNA: TGCGCCAGCAGCCAGAGACAGGGTGATATGAACTATGGCTACACCTTC
CDR3: CASSQRQGDMNYGYTF

size: .
J: TRBJ2-7
V: TRBV28
D: TRBD2
length: 15
DNA: TGTGCCAGCAGCAGTATAGCGGGAGGCTTATACGAGCAGTACTTC
CDR3: CASSSIAGGLYEQYF

size: .
J: TRBJ1-3
V: TRBV18
D: TRBD1
length: 16
DNA: TGTGCCAGCTCACCCCGGGACAGGGACTCTGGAAACACCATATATTTT
CDR3: CASSPRDRDSGNTIYF

size: .
J: TRBJ2-2
V: TRBV7-9
D: TRBD1
length: 16
DNA: TGTGCCAGCAGCCCCAGGACAGGGGGCGCTTCCGGGGAGCTGTTTTTT
CDR3: CASSPRTGGASGELFF

size: .
J: TRBJ2-7
V: TRBV7-9
D: TRBD2
length: 17
DNA: TGTGCCAGCAGCCCGTCGGGACTAGCGGGTCCTTCGTACGAGCAGTACTTC
CDR3: CASSPSGLAGPSYEQYF

size: .
J: TRBJ2-3
V: TRBV6-6
D: .
length: 16
DNA: TGTGCCAGCAGACACCCTGCTTCCCCTGACACAGATACGCAGTATTTT
CDR3: CASRHPASPDTDTQYF

size: .
J: TRBJ1-1
V: TRBV29-1
D: TRBD1
length: 16
DNA: TGCAGCGTTGAAGTTGGGGACAGGGGCCTGAACACTGAAGCTTTCTTT
CDR3: CSVEVGDRGLNTEAFF

size: .
J: TRBJ2-7
V: TRBV28
D: .
length: 14
DNA: TGTGCCAGCAGTTTAAGGGGGGGCGCTGGTGAGCAGTACTTC
CDR3: CASSLRGGAGEQYF

size: .
J: TRBJ2-1
V: TRBV4-3
D: .
length: 14
DNA: TGCGCCAGCAGCCTTGGGACATCATACAATGAGCAGTTCTTC
CDR3: CASSLGTSYNEQFF

size: .
J: TRBJ2-1
V: TRBV7-2
D: TRBD1
length: 16
DNA: TGTGCCAGCAGCCCCCCGGACAGGGTTTACTACAATGAGCAGTTCTTC
CDR3: CASSPPDRVYYNEQFF

size: .
J: TRBJ2-1
V: TRBV19
D: TRBD2
length: 15
DNA: TGTGCCAGTAGTCTTACTAGCGGGAGCCTCAATGAGCAGTTCTTC
CDR3: CASSLTSGSLNEQFF

size: .
J: TRBJ1-1
V: TRBV28
D: TRBD1
length: 15
DNA: TGTGCCAGCAGCCCCAGGACAGGGGGGGACACTGAAGCTTTCTTT
CDR3: CASSPRTGGDTEAFF

size: .
J: TRBJ2-2
V: TRBV7-9
D: TRBD1
length: 15
DNA: TGTGCCAGCAGCTTTGACAGGGGGTACACCGGGGAGCTGTTTTTT
CDR3: CASSFDRGYTGELFF

size: .
J: TRBJ1-4
V: TRBV28
D: TRBD1
length: 14
DNA: TGTGCCAGCAGAGGGACAGCTCTTAATGAAAAACTGTTTTTT
CDR3: CASRGTALNEKLFF

size: .
J: TRBJ2-3
V: TRBV19
D: .
length: 15
DNA: TGTGCCAGTAGTTTTCTACGGGATCGCGCAGATACGCAGTATTTT
CDR3: CASSFLRDRADTQYF

size: .
J: TRBJ2-7
V: TRBV28
D: TRBD2
length: 19
DNA: TGTGCCAGCAGTTTATCTCTTACTAGCGGGAGAGGGGGGTCCTACGAGCAGTACTTC
CDR3: CASSLSLTSGRGGSYEQYF

size: .
J: TRBJ1-5
V: TRBV7-9
D: .
length: 15
DNA: TGTGCCAGCAGCCATGGGGGCGTGAGCAATCAGCCCCAGCATTTT
CDR3: CASSHGGVSNQPQHF

size: .
J: TRBJ2-7
V: TRBV11-2
D: TRBD1
length: 15
DNA: TGTGCCAGCAGCTTATACACAGGGGGCGCGTACGAGCAGTACTTC
CDR3: CASSLYTGGAYEQYF

size: .
J: TRBJ1-2
V: TRBV7-9
D: TRBD1
length: 16
DNA: TGTGCCAGCAGCTTAAAGGAACTCCAGGGGGTGGATGGCTACACCTTC
CDR3: CASSLKELQGVDGYTF

size: .
J: TRBJ2-3
V: TRBV9
D: TRBD2
length: 14
DNA: TGTGCCAGCACCCTGGGACGGGAGGAAGATACGCAGTATTTT
CDR3: CASTLGREEDTQYF

size: .
J: TRBJ2-7
V: TRBV7-6
D: .
length: 14
DNA: TGTGCCAGCAGCTTAGTCGGCCTAGGATACGAGCAGTACTTC
CDR3: CASSLVGLGYEQYF

size: once
J: TRBJ2-7
V: TRBV14
D: .
length: 12
DNA: TGTGCCAGCAGCCAAGGAGCTACCGAGCAGTACTTC
CDR3: CASSQGATEQYF

size: .
J: TRBJ2-7
V: TRBV28
D: TRBD1
length: 14
DNA: TGTGCCAGCAGTTGGGGGGACAGGGGCCACGAGCAGTACTTC
CDR3: CASSWGDRGHEQYF

size: .
J: TRBJ2-7
V: TRBV4-1
D: TRBD2
length: 14
DNA: TGCGCCAGCAGCCCTAGCGGGTTCTCCTACGAGCAGTACTTC
CDR3: CASSPSGFSYEQYF

size: .
J: TRBJ2-5
V: TRBV6-1
D: TRBD1
length: 15
DNA: TGTGCCAGCAGTGAGGGACAGGGGGACGTGGAGACCCAGTACTTC
CDR3: CASSEGQGDVETQYF

size: .
J: TRBJ2-2
V: TRBV7-9
D: TRBD2
length: 14
DNA: TGTGCCAGCGACGCGGGAGTCAGCACCGGGGAGCTGTTTTTT
CDR3: CASDAGVSTGELFF

size: .
J: TRBJ2-3
V: TRBV7-9
D: TRBD2
length: 14
DNA: TGTGCCAGCTCGGGACTAAGGGAGGCAGATACGCAGTATTTT
CDR3: CASSGLREADTQYF

size: .
J: TRBJ2-7
V: TRBV12-5
D: .
length: 15
DNA: TGTGCTAGTGGTTTGGTAGTCGACAGTTACTACGAGCAGTACTTC
CDR3: CASGLVVDSYYEQYF

size: once
J: TRBJ1-3
V: TRBV13
D: .
length: 16
DNA: TGTGCCAGCAGCTTCCGAAGACAGCTCTCTGGAAACACCATATATTTT
CDR3: CASSFRRQLSGNTIYF

size: .
J: TRBJ1-3
V: TRBV2
D: .
length: 15
DNA: TGTGCCAGCAGTGAGGGCAGCGGGGCTGGAAACACCATATATTTT
CDR3: CASSEGSGAGNTIYF

size: .
J: TRBJ1-2
V: TRBV9
D: TRBD1
length: 15
DNA: TGTGCCAGCAGCCTCGGGACAGCCCTCAACTATGGCTACACCTTC
CDR3: CASSLGTALNYGYTF

size: .
J: TRBJ2-3
V: TRBV2
D: TRBD1
length: 15
DNA: TGTGCCAGCAGGCGAAACAGGGGTAATTCAGATACGCAGTATTTT
CDR3: CASRRNRGNSDTQYF

size: .
J: TRBJ2-7
V: TRBV5-4
D: .
length: 11
DNA: TGTGCCAGCAGCTGGGGCAACGAGCAGTACTTC
CDR3: CASSWGNEQYF

size: .
J: TRBJ2-7
V: TRBV5-1
D: TRBD2
length: 17
DNA: TGCGCCAGCAGCTCGGGACTAGCGGGGAGGGGGTCCTACGAGCAGTACTTC
CDR3: CASSSGLAGRGSYEQYF

size: .
J: TRBJ1-3
V: TRBV10-1
D: .
length: 20
DNA: TGCGCCAGCAGTGAGTCGAACGGCAAGGACAGCGCCAGCTCTGGAAACACCATATATTTT
CDR3: CASSESNGKDSASSGNTIYF

size: .
J: TRBJ1-2
V: TRBV14
D: TRBD1
length: 17
DNA: TGTGCCAGCAGCCAAGAAAGCCGCCGAACAGGGGGCTATGGCTACACCTTC
CDR3: CASSQESRRTGGYGYTF

size: .
J: TRBJ2-7
V: TRBV7-6
D: .
length: 16
DNA: TGTGCCAGCAGCTTAGGACCGGGGGAGGGGGGATACGAGCAGTACTTC
CDR3: CASSLGPGEGGYEQYF

size: .
J: TRBJ2-7
V: TRBV6-1
D: TRBD2
length: 14
DNA: TGTGCCAGCAGTGATAAAGGGCTAGCGGGAGGCGAGTACTTC
CDR3: CASSDKGLAGGEYF

size: .
J: TRBJ1-1
V: TRBV28
D: .
length: 15
DNA: TGTGCCAGCAGTTTTCGGAGCTTTCCCAGCGCTGAAGCTTTCTTT
CDR3: CASSFRSFPSAEAFF

size: .
J: TRBJ1-5
V: TRBV2
D: .
length: 16
DNA: TGTGCCAGCAGTGGGCAAGTTTTTCACCACAATCAGCCCCAGCATTTT
CDR3: CASSGQVFHHNQPQHF

size: .
J: TRBJ1-1
V: TRBV7-2
D: .
length: 13
DNA: TGTGCCAGCAGCTATGGAGTCGCCACTGAAGCTTTCTTT
CDR3: CASSYGVATEAFF

size: .
J: TRBJ1-1
V: TRBV11-2
D: .
length: 13
DNA: TGTGCCAGCAGCTTAGGGGGCATCACTGAAGCTTTCTTT
CDR3: CASSLGGITEAFF

size: .
J: TRBJ1-1
V: TRBV19
D: .
length: 11
DNA: TGTGCCAGTAACGACTACACTGAAGCTTTCTTT
CDR3: CASNDYTEAFF

size: .
J: TRBJ2-1
V: TRBV29-1
D: .
length: 12
DNA: TGCAGCCTCCAGGATCATATCTATGAGCAGTTCTTC
CDR3: CSLQDHIYEQFF

size: .
J: TRBJ2-7
V: TRBV28
D: TRBD1
length: 15
DNA: TGTGCCAGCAGTTTCCCCCCGGACAGGGTACACGAGCAGTACTTC
CDR3: CASSFPPDRVHEQYF

size: .
J: TRBJ1-2
V: TRBV15
D: .
length: 16
DNA: TGTGCCACCAGCAGAGAGCGGGGGCGGGGGCTGGGGGGCTACACCTTC
CDR3: CATSRERGRGLGGYTF

size: .
J: TRBJ2-5
V: TRBV19
D: TRBD2
length: 16
DNA: TGTGCCAGTAGTTGGCTAGCGGGGGACTCGAGGGAGACCCAGTACTTC
CDR3: CASSWLAGDSRETQYF